These 18 T cell receptor beta chains share one sample of origin, sequenced in a study of CD8 T cells in Susac syndrome. It was with random hexamers that about 0.45 to 1 ug RNA was reverse transcribed. Each CDR3 protein gets one entry after TCRdb re-called the immunoSEQ multiplex PCR reads with MiXCR. The table records roughly 89,000 distinct CDR3 sequences, approximately 96% of them present only once. What was sequenced was CD8+ T cells from PBMCs. The receptors shown here come from a human donor with Susac syndrome.

This chain joins TRBV24-1 and TRBJ2-7; 10 bases align to TRBD2. Germline V gene data show CDR1 as KGHDR and CDR2 as SFDVKD. J gave up 0 bases and V 4 bases, and 5 bases lay outside the gene matches. This CDR3 spans 16 amino acids. The CDR3 DNA follows: TGTGCCACCAGTGAACGTGAGCGGGGGGGCTCCTACGAGCAGTACTTC. Encoded protein: CATSERERGGSYEQYF.

The chain has TRBV15 and TRBJ1-4, with 8 bases that match TRBD1. The CDR3 spans 15 residues. J was trimmed by 3 bases and V by 4 bases; bases with no gene match: 4. Germline loops: CDR1 LNHNV, CDR2 YYDKDF (reference sequence). CDR3 nucleotides: TGTGCCACCAGCAAGGACAGGGCGGCTAATGAAAAACTGTTTTTT. It yields the protein CATSKDRAANEKLFF.

V and J are TRBV20-1 and TRBJ1-2; perhaps TRBD1 as D (5 bases). CDR1 and CDR2 from the germline V gene are DFQATT and SNEGSKA (reference sequence). This CDR3 is built from 12 residues. The V end lost 2 bases, the J end lost 8 bases, and 12 bases lay between the germline ends. CDR3 coding DNA: TGCAGTGCTAGACAAGGGGCGGGGGGCTACACCTTC. Its protein product is CSARQGAGGYTF.

V gene TRBV19 combines with J gene TRBJ1-4, with 9 nucleotides matching TRBD1. Germline V gives CDR1 LNHDA, CDR2 SQIVND (reference sequence). Trimming removed 3 bases from V and 8 bases from J; junction bases left unmatched: 1. The CDR3 covers 13 residues. In nucleotides, the CDR3 is TGTGCCAGTAGTATTGGGACAGGGGAAAAACTGTTTTTT. It encodes CASSIGTGEKLFF.

This chain joins TRBV30 and TRBJ1-6, with D possibly matching TRBD1 (5 bases). V was shortened by 7 bases and J by 14 bases, with 12 bases between the two germline ends. The CDR3 contains 10 residues. Germline CDR1 is GTSNPN and CDR2 is SVGIG (reference sequence). CDR3 bases: TGTGCCTACCAGGGACCGGCCCTCCACTTT. This gives the protein CAYQGPALHF.

The V and J genes are TRBV12-3 or TRBV12-4 and TRBJ1-5; TRBD1 aligns across 9 bases. V trimming: 6 bases; J trimming: 4 bases; junction bases outside the gene matches: 10. The CDR3 is 16 amino acids. In DNA form, the CDR3 reads TGTGCCAGCAGCACCGGGACAGGGCACTATAATCAGCCCCAGCATTTT. Amino acid sequence: CASSTGTGHYNQPQHF.

The rearrangement joins TRBV5-1 to TRBJ2-7; D might be TRBD1 (6 bases). CDR3 length: 14 amino acids. Germline V gene data show CDR1 as SGHRS and CDR2 as YFSETQ. The germline V and J ends were trimmed by 0 bases and 4 bases, with 11 bases remaining between them. Here the CDR3 reads CASSLGQDLYEQYF. CDR3 DNA: TGCGCCAGCAGCTTGGGACAGGACCTATACGAGCAGTACTTC.

The J gene is TRBJ2-3, the V gene TRBV30; maybe TRBD2 (5 bases). Between the trimmed V and J ends, which lost 5 bases and 6 bases, there was a span of 18 bases. The germline CDR1 and CDR2 sequences are GTSNPN and SVGIG (reference sequence). This CDR3 comprises 14 residues. The CDR3 loop is CAWSYERSGDTQYF. CDR3 DNA sequence: TGTGCCTGGTCCTACGAGCGGTCCGGCGATACGCAGTATTTT.

This sequence joins TRBV5-1 and TRBJ2-5, with D possibly called TRBD1 or TRBD2 (5 bases each). Trimming took 0 bases from V and 2 from J, leaving 11 bases between them. The germline CDR1 and CDR2 sequences are SGHRS and YFSETQ. The CDR3 totals 15 residues. CDR3 bases: TGCGCCAGCAGCTTGGGGGACCCCCGACAAGAGACCCAGTACTTC. It is translated as CASSLGDPRQETQYF.

The V and J genes are TRBV5-4 and TRBJ2-7; D uncertain. V lost 6 bases and J 9 bases, leaving 34 bases between the germline ends. CDR3 size: 18 residues. CDR1 and CDR2 from the germline V gene are SGHNT and YYREEE (reference sequence). The CDR3: CASTWTVFPQSSGGSQYF. The CDR3 nucleotides read TGTGCCAGCACATGGACGGTCTTCCCTCAAAGCTCCGGCGGATCGCAGTACTTC.

The V and J genes are TRBV20-1 and TRBJ2-6; D gene uncertain. Germline V gives CDR1 DFQATT, CDR2 SNEGSKA (reference sequence). The length of the CDR3 is 15 residues. Trimming took off 2 bases at V and 3 bases at J, with 11 bases between the two ends. The CDR3 loop is CSARHPDFGANVLTF. In DNA form, the CDR3 reads TGCAGTGCTAGACACCCGGATTTTGGGGCCAACGTCCTGACTTTC.

The genes are TRBV12-3 or TRBV12-4 and TRBJ2-5; D is uncertain. This CDR3 region has 14 residues. The germline V and J ends were trimmed by 2 bases and 1 base, with 8 bases remaining between them. The CDR3 sequence: CASSLKGGQETQYF. The CDR3 DNA is TGTGCCAGCAGTTTAAAGGGCGGCCAAGAGACCCAGTACTTC.

The chain has TRBV7-9 and TRBJ2-4, with 9 bases aligning to TRBD1. The V segment lost 3 bases and the J segment 6 bases; nucleotides outside the gene matches: 6. Germline V gene data show CDR1 as SEHNR and CDR2 as FQNEAQ (reference sequence). The CDR3 has 15 amino acids. CDR3 sequence: CASSFPGQGRNIQYF. The CDR3 coding sequence is TGTGCCAGCAGCTTCCCTGGACAGGGGAGAAACATTCAGTACTTC.

The CDR3 coding sequence is TGTGCCTGGAGTGTACGCATGACAGAAGCTTTCTTT. Translation: CAWSVRMTEAFF. The V and J genes are TRBV30 and TRBJ1-1; D unresolved. Trimming removed 0 bases from V and 8 bases from J, with 10 bases in between. CDR1 and CDR2 from the germline V gene are GTSNPN and SVGIG (reference sequence). This CDR3 region has 12 residues.

CDR3 DNA sequence: TGTGCCAGCAGTTTGACAGGGATGCCTGAAAAACTGTTTTTT. Translation: CASSLTGMPEKLFF. The chain couples TRBV12-3 or TRBV12-4 to TRBJ1-4, with 7 bases lining up with TRBD1. V lost 3 bases and J lost 7; bases outside the gene matches: 5. This CDR3 contains 14 residues.

This clonotype showed up just a few times. The CDR3 sequence is CASSLRGKRPQDTQYF. The DNA for the CDR3 is TGTGCCAGCAGTTTGCGGGGGAAGCGGCCTCAAGATACGCAGTATTTT. The chain combines TRBV27 with TRBJ2-3; 7 nucleotides agree with TRBD2. Germline loops: CDR1 MNHEY, CDR2 SMNVEV (reference sequence). The ends lost 3 bases at V and 5 bases at J; junction bases unmatched: 11. The CDR3 is made up of 16 amino acids.

The rearrangement uses TRBV30 and TRBJ1-5; unclear D gene. CDR3 length: 14 amino acids. Trimming shortened V by 5 bases and J by 7 bases, and 18 bases separated the two germline ends. From germline, CDR1 is GTSNPN and CDR2 SVGIG (reference sequence). Here the CDR3 DNA reads TGTGCCTGGGGAGAAGGAACTGAGAGCCAGCCCCAGCATTTT. This gives the protein CAWGEGTESQPQHF.

The chain joins TRBV27 to TRBJ1-2; no clear D. Trimming took off 2 bases at V and 3 bases at J, with 7 bases between the two ends. Germline V CDR1 and CDR2: MNHEY, SMNVEV (reference sequence). This CDR3 contains 13 residues. The CDR3 nucleotides read TGTGCCAGCAGTTTAGGAGCGGACTATGGCTACACCTTC. It translates to CASSLGADYGYTF.